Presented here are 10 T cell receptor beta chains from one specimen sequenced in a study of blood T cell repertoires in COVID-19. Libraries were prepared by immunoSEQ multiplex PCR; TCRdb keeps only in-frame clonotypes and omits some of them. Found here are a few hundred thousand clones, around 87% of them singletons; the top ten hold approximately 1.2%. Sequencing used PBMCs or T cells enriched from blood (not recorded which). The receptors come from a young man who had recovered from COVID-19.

CDR3 sequence reads: CAIKSSGGSYEQYF. The DNA of the CDR3 is TGTGCCATCAAGAGTAGCGGGGGATCCTACGAGCAGTACTTC. The chain combines TRBV10-3 with TRBJ2-7; 9 bases align to TRBD2. The CDR3 sequence is 14 residues long. The V gene end was trimmed by 7 bases and the J gene end by 1 base; junction bases not matched to a gene: 5. Germline assignment: CDR1 ENHRY and CDR2 SYGVKD.

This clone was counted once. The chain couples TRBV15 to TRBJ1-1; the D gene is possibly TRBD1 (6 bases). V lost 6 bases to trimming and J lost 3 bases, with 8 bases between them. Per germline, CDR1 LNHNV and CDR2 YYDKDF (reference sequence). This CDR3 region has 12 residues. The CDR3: CATRGGDTEAFF. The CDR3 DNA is TGTGCCACCAGAGGGGGAGACACTGAAGCTTTCTTT. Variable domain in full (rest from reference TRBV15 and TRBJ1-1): DAMVIQNPRYQVTQFGKPVTLSCSQTLNHNVMYWYQQKSSQAPKLLFHYYDKDFNNEADTPDNFQSRRPNTSFCFLDIRSPGLGDTAMYLCATRGGDTEAFFGQGTRLTVV.

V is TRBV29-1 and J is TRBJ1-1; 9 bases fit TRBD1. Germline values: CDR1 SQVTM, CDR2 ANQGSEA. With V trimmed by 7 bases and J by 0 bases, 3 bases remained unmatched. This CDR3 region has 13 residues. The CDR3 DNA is TGCAGCGCCGGACAGGGGATGAACACTGAAGCTTTCTTT. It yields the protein CSAGQGMNTEAFF. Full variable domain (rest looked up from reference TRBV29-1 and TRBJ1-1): SAVISQKPSRDICQRGTSLTIQCQVDSQVTMMFWYRQQPGQSLTLIATANQGSEATYESGFVIDKFPISRPNLTFSTLTVSNMSPEDSSIYLCSAGQGMNTEAFFGQGTRLTVV.

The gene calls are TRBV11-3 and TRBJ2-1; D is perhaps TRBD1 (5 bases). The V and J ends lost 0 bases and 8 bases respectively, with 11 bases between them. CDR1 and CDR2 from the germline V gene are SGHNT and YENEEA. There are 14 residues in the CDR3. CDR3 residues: CASSLDPQGYEQFF. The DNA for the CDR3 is TGTGCCAGCAGCTTAGATCCTCAGGGCTATGAGCAGTTCTTC.

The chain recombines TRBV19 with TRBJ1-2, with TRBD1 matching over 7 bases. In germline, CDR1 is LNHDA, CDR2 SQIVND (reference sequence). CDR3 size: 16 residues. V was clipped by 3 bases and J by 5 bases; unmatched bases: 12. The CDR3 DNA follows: TGTGCCAGTAGTATGTTGTTAAGGGACAGAAGTTATGGCTACACCTTC. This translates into CASSMLLRDRSYGYTF.

For the CDR3, the DNA is TGCGCCAGCAGCCAAGGGGACAGGGTGGGAGAAAAACTGTTTTTT. Protein sequence: CASSQGDRVGEKLFF. The chain recombines TRBV5-1 with TRBJ1-4, with 9 bases that match TRBD1. Losses at the gene ends were 4 bases for V and 8 bases for J; bases not matched to a gene: 9. This CDR3 contains 15 residues. From germline, CDR1 is SGHRS and CDR2 YFSETQ.

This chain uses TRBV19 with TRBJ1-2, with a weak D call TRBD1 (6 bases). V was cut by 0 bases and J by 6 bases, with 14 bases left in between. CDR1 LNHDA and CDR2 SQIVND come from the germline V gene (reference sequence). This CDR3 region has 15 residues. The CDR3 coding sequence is TGTGCCAGTAGTATAGACCTCAGGGGAATCGATGGCTACACCTTC. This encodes CASSIDLRGIDGYTF.

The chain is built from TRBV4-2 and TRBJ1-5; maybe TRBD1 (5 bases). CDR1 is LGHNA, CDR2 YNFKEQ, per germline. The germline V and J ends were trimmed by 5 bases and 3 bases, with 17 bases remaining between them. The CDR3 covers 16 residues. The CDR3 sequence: CASSSSTDRSNQPQHF. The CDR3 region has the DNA TGTGCCAGCAGCTCCTCAACCGACAGATCCAATCAGCCCCAGCATTTT.

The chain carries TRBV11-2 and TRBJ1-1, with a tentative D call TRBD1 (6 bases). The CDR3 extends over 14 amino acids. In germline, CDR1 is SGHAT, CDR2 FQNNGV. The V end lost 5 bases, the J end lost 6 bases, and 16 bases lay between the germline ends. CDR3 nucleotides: TGTGCCAGCAGCGCCCCGGGGGGGCTCGCTGAAGCTTTCTTT. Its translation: CASSAPGGLAEAFF.

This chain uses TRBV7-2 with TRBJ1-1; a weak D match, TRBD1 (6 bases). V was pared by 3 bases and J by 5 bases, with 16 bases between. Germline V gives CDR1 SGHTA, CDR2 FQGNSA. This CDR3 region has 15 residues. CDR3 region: CASSFLKQGRTEAFF. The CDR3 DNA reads TGTGCCAGCAGCTTCTTAAAACAGGGAAGGACTGAAGCTTTCTTT.